Below, one T cell receptor beta chain is given with its context. What this receptor recognizes is not known. The record has no base qualities; no much larger clone is one base away. In a few donor pairs, further sequencing was done on unstimulated CD8+ naive, CD4+ memory, CD8+ TEMRA, CD4+ naive and CD8+ effector memory subsets. Sorted unstimulated T cells and proliferating T cells recovered from mixed lymphocyte reactions underwent TCRbeta CDR3 sequencing. Fresh whole blood from about ten HLA-typed healthy donors served as the source for isolating PBMCs. The library relied on the immunoSEQ multiplex PCR assay. Approximately 100,000 TCR templates per sample were assayed on the deep sequencing platform. Genomic DNA extracted from sorted T cells was used for TCRbeta CDR3 sequencing. On the study's bioinformatics: Clonal analysis of TCRbeta CDR3 data was done in the R programming language. Alloreactive CD4+ and CD8+ clones were identified by comparing unstimulated samples to CFSE-low samples taken after the reaction. Alloreactive CD4+ clones were assigned to regulatory or non-regulatory origin by matching sequences to sorted unstimulated Treg and non-Treg repertoires. TCRdb carries this immuneACCESS record with in-frame sequences only. Its versions omit some clonotypes, under half of them owing to an unresolved V gene in the studies checked, with the rest unexplained. Clonal size and the V and J genes are those of that table, whereas D and trimming came from the DNA. This sample is represented by roughly 68,000 clones; just over 95% of them were singletons. About 0.095% of the sample belongs to the ten largest clones.

These data come from a study of siplizumab effects on memory and regulatory T cells (dated by TCRdb to between 2018 and 2021). For the study in its entirety: The effect of the anti-CD2 antibody siplizumab on alloreactive T-cell subsets was examined in allogeneic mixed lymphocyte reactions constructed from human PBMCs. On the study overall, not on this receptor specifically: Of the alloreactive CD4+ clones that could be mapped, the Treg-derived share averaged roughly 69% with siplizumab compared with about 25% in control reactions. The suppressive function of proliferating Tregs from siplizumab cultures was not functionally confirmed. Compared with memory T cells, unstimulated naive T cells appeared more diverse, and naive cells seemed to make a substantial contribution to the alloresponse. Sequences below about 10^-5 frequency were poorly captured, so only a minor fraction of alloreactive clones could be mapped to unstimulated subsets. The cumulative frequency of alloreactive sequences that could be traced back to unstimulated CD4+ memory T cells was significantly reduced by siplizumab. About 75-95% of proliferating CD4+ or CD8+ clones could not be given a naive or memory phenotype.

Germline trimming: 6 bases from V, 4 bases from J; junction bases outside gene matches: 8. Measured from the cysteine to the phenylalanine, the CDR3 is 14 residues long. Solely the CDR3 DNA is kept, with 42 bases framed from the first base. From the germline V gene, CDR1 is LGHNA and CDR2 is YSLEER. The sequenced sample was naive CD8+ T cells sorted from blood. The cell subset or site label corresponds to: unstimulated naive T cells. The sequence came from a human donor in good health. The sequence is built from TRBV4-3 and TRBJ2-7; 8 bases in the junction line up with TRBD2. The DNA reads as follows: TGCGCCAGCAGACTTTTAGCGGGGCCATACGAGCAGTACTTC. This codes for CASRLLAGPYEQYF.